This is a list of T cell receptor beta chains from one sample in a study of control samples from healthy donors and cancer patients. Using immunoSEQ multiplex PCR, the repertoire was profiled, and TCRdb retains in-frame clones only, with some absent. The sample includes 60,000 to 65,000 clones, around 85% of them seen just once. Input material: blood. These receptors were taken from a man aged 35-49 years in good health. The CDR3 runs from the conserved cysteine through the conserved F or W. Fields, in order: D gene, J gene, clone size, V gene, CDR3 DNA, CDR3 protein. The D gene is left open where the match is weak. Only some rows state a clone size, as once, few, many or a class for expanded clones.

TRBD2,TRBJ2-1,.,TRBV20-1,TGCAGTGCTAGTTATAGCGGGAGGTACAATGAGCAGTTCTTC,CSASYSGRYNEQFF
.,TRBJ1-5,few,TRBV19,TGTGCCAGTGGCAGGACCTCGGGGGATCAGCCCCAGCATTTT,CASGRTSGDQPQHF
.,TRBJ1-1,.,TRBV7-3,TGTGCCAGCAGCTTAACGGCGGTGAACACTGAAGCTTTCTTT,CASSLTAVNTEAFF
.,TRBJ2-2,.,TRBV4-3,TGCGCCAGCAGCCAAGAAGGGCTAGTTCCCGGGGAGCTGTTTTTT,CASSQEGLVPGELFF
.,TRBJ2-6,once,TRBV5-6,TGTGCCAGCAGCTTGTGGGTGGACTCTGGGGCCAACGTCCTGACTTTC,CASSLWVDSGANVLTF
.,TRBJ1-1,.,TRBV7-2,TGTGCCAGCAGCTTAGGTAGGATAGGGGCGGGCACTGAAGCTTTCTTT,CASSLGRIGAGTEAFF
.,TRBJ1-5,few,TRBV27,TGTGCCAGCAGACGTCTGGGACGGGGGCAAAATCAGCCCCAGCATTTT,CASRRLGRGQNQPQHF
.,TRBJ1-1,.,TRBV4-2,TGTGCCAGCAGCCAAGACATGGGAAACACTGAAGCTTTCTTT,CASSQDMGNTEAFF
.,TRBJ1-1,.,TRBV5-1,TGCGCCAGCAGCTCCGGGGGTTACTCTGAAGCTTTCTTT,CASSSGGYSEAFF
.,TRBJ1-1,once,TRBV3-1/TRBV3-2,TGTGCCAGCAGCCAACTACCGGACCCGAACACTGAAGCTTTCTTT,CASSQLPDPNTEAFF
.,TRBJ2-2,.,TRBV9,TGTGCCAGCAGACAGGGCACCGGGGAGCTGTTTTTT,CASRQGTGELFF
TRBD1,TRBJ1-1,.,TRBV9,TGTGCCAGCAGCGCGGACAGGGGGACCATGAACACTGAAGCTTTCTTT,CASSADRGTMNTEAFF
.,TRBJ2-5,.,TRBV11-2,TGTGCCAGCAGCTCCTGGACAGCCGAGACCCAGTACTTC,CASSSWTAETQYF
TRBD2,TRBJ2-7,few,TRBV5-4,TGTGCCAGCAGCCCGACTGGCGGGGGGCCTTGGTTC,CASSPTGGGPWF
.,TRBJ2-2,.,TRBV12-5,TGTGCTAGTGGTTTGGTACAATCAGTCCTAGGGGAGCTGTTTTTT,CASGLVQSVLGELFF